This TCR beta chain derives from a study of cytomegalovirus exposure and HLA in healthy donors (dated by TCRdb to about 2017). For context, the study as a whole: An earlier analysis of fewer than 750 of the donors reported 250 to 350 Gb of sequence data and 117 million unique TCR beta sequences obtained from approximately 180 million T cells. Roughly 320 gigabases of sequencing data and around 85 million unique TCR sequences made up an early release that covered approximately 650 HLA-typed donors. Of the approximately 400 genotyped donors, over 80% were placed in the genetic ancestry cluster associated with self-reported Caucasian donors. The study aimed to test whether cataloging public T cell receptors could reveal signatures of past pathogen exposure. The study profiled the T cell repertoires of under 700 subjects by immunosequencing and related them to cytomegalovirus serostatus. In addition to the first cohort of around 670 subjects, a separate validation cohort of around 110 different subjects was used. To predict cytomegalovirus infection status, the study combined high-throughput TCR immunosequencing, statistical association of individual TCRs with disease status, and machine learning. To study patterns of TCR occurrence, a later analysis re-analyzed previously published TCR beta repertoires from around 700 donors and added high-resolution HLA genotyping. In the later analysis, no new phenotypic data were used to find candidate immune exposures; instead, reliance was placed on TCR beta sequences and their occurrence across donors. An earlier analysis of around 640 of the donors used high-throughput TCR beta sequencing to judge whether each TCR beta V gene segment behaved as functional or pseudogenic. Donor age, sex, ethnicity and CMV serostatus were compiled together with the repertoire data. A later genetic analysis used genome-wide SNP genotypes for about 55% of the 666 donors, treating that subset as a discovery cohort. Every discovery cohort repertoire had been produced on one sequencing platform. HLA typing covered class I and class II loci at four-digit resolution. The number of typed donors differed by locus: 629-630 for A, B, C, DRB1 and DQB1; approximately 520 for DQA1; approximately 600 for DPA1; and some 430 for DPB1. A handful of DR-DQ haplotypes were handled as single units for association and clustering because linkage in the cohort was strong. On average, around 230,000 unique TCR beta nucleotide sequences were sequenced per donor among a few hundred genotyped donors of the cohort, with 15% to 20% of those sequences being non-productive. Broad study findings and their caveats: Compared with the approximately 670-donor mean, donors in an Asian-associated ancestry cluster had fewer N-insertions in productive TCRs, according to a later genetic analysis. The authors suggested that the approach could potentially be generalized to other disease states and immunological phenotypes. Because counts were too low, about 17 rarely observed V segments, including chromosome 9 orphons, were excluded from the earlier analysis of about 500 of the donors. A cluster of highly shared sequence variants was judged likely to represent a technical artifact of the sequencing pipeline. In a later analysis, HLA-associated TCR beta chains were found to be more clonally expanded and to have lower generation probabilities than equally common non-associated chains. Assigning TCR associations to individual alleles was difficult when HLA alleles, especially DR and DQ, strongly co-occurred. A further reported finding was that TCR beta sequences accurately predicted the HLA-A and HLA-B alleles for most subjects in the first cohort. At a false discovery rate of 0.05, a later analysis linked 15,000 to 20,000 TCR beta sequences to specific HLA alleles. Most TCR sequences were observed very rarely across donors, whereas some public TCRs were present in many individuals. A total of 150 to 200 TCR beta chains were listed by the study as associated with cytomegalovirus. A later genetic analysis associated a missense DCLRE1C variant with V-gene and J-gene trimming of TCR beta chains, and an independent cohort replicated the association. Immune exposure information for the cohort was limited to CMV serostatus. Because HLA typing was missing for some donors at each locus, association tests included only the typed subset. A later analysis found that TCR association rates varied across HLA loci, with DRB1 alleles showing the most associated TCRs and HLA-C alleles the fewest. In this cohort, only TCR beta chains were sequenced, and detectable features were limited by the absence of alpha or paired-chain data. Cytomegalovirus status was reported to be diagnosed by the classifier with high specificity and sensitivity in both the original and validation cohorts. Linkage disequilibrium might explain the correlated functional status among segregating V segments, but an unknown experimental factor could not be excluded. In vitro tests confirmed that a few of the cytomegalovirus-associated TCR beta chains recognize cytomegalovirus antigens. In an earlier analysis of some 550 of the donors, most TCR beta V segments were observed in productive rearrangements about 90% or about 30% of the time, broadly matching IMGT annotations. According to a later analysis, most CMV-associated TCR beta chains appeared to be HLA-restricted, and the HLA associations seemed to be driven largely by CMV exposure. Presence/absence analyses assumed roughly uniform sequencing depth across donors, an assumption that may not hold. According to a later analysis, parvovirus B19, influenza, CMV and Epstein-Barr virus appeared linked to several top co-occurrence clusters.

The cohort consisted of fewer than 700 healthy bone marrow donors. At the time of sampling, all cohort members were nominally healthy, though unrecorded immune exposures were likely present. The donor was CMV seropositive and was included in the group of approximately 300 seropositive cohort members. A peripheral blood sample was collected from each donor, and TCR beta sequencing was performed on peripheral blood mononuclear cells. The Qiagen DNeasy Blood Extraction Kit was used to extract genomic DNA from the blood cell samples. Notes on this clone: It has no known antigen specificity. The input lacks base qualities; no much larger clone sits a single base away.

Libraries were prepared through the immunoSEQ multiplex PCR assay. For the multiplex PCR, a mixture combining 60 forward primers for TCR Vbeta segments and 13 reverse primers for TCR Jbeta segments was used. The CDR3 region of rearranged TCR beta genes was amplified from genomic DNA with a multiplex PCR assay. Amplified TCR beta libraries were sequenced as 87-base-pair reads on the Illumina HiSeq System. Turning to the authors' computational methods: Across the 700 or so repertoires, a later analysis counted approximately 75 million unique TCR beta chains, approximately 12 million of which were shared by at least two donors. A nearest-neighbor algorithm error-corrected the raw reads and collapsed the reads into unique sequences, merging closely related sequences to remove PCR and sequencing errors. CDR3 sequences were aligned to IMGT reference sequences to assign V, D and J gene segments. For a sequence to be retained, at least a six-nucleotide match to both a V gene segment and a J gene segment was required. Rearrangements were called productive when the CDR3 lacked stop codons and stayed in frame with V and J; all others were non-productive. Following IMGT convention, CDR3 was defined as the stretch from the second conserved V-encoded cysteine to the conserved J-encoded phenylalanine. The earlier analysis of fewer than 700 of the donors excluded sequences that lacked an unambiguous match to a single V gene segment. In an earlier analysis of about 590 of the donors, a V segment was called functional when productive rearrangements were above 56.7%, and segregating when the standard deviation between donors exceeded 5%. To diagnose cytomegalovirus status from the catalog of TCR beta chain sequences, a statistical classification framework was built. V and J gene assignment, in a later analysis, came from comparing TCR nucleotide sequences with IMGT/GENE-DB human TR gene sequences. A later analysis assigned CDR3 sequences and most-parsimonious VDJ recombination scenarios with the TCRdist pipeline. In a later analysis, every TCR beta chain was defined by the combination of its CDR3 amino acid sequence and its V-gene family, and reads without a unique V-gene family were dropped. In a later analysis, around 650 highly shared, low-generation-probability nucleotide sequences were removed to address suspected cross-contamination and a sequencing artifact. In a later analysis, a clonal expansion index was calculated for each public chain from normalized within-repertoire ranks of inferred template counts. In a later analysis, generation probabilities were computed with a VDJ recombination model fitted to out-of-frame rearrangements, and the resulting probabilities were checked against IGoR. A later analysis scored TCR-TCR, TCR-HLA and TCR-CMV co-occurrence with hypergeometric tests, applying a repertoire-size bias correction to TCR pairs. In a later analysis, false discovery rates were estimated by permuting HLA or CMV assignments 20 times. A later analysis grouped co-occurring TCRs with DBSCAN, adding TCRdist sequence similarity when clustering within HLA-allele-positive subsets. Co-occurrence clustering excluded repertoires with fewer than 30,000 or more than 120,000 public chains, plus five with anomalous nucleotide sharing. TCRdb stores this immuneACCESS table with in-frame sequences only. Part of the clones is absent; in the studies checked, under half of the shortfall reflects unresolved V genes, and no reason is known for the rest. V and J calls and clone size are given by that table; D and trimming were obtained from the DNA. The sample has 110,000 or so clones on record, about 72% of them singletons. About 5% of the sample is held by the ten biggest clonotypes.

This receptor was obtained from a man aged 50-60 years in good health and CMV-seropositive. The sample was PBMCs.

The DNA reads as follows: TGTGCCAGCAGCCCCGGGGGGGGGCCCTCGAGGGAGCAGTACTTC. Its coded protein is CASSPGGGPSREQYF. In this chain, TRBV6-6 is recombined with TRBJ2-7; a stretch of 8 junction bases matches TRBD2. Trimming leaves V shorter by 6 bases and J shorter by 7 bases, with the junction holding 14 bases beyond the gene matches. Including cysteine and phenylalanine, the CDR3 has 15 amino acids. Of all the DNA, just the CDR3 is kept, 45 bases in frame from base 1. Taken from the germline V gene (reference sequence), the CDR1 and CDR2 loops are MNHNY and SVGAGI.